This T cell receptor (beta chain) emerged from a study of blood T cell repertoires in COVID-19. Clones were sequenced by immunoSEQ multiplex PCR, and TCRdb holds only the in-frame ones, with some missing. The table has about 250,000 clones, 75% to 90% seen once. Trimming took 4 bases from V and 2 from J, leaving 16 bases between them. This CDR3 is 16 amino acids long. In germline, CDR1 is SGDLS, CDR2 YYNGEE. The chain employs TRBV9 and TRBJ2-1, with a possible D match to TRBD2 (5 bases). Material for sequencing was peripheral blood. The receptor was derived from a woman aged 30 to 39 with active or convalescent COVID-19. As DNA, the CDR3 is TGTGCCAGCAGCCCTGACGCGGGCACGGCCTACAATGAGCAGTTCTTC. Protein sequence: CASSPDAGTAYNEQFF.